One and the same sample provided the 4 T cell receptor beta chains below, sequenced in a study of blood T cell repertoires in COVID-19. Clones were read by immunoSEQ multiplex PCR, and TCRdb kept only the in-frame ones, dropping some. Of about 250,000 clones listed, over 75% are singletons. Sequencing input: PBMCs or T cells enriched from blood (not recorded which). The source of these receptors is a woman aged 50 to 65 with acute COVID-19.

This chain links TRBV7-9 with TRBJ2-1, with 9 nucleotides matching TRBD1. Trimming removed 1 base from V and 4 bases from J; junction bases left unmatched: 5. CDR1 SEHNR and CDR2 FQNEAQ come from the germline V gene (reference sequence). There are 16 residues in the CDR3. The CDR3 bases are TGTGCCAGCAGCTTAGACAGGGGGCTCCGATACAATGAGCAGTTCTTC. Translating it yields CASSLDRGLRYNEQFF. Full variable domain (outside the CDR3, taken from reference TRBV7-9 and TRBJ2-1): DTGVSQNPRHKITKRGQNVTFRCDPISEHNRLYWYRQTLGQGPEFLTYFQNEAQLEKSRLLSDRFSAERPKGSFSTLEIQRTEQGDSAMYLCASSLDRGLRYNEQFFGPGTRLTVL.

The chain carries TRBV7-8 and TRBJ2-7; TRBD2 is a possible D gene (6 bases). The CDR3 spans 14 residues. V was cut by 2 bases and J by 3 bases, with 11 bases left in between. Germline values: CDR1 SGHVS, CDR2 FQNEAQ. The CDR3 protein is CASSLSGYGYEQYF. The CDR3 DNA reads TGTGCCAGCAGCTTAAGCGGGTACGGCTACGAGCAGTACTTC.

The chain has TRBV11-2 and TRBJ1-2, with a possible D match to TRBD1 (6 bases). Germline CDR1 reads SGHAT; CDR2 reads FQNNGV. Trimming stripped 5 bases from V and 2 bases from J, with 9 bases between. The CDR3 has 13 residues. CDR3 in amino acids: CASSLDRNYGYTF. DNA for the CDR3: TGTGCCAGCAGCCTTGACAGGAACTATGGCTACACCTTC.

The rearrangement joins TRBV5-5 to TRBJ1-4; weak D call: TRBD1 (6 bases). CDR3 length: 15 residues. Trimming shortened V by 4 bases and J by 5 bases, and 15 bases separated the two germline ends. Germline V gives CDR1 SGHKS, CDR2 YYEKEE (reference sequence). The CDR3 coding sequence is TGTGCCAGCAGCCAAAATGGACAGCCGAATGAAAAACTGTTTTTT. Its protein is CASSQNGQPNEKLFF.